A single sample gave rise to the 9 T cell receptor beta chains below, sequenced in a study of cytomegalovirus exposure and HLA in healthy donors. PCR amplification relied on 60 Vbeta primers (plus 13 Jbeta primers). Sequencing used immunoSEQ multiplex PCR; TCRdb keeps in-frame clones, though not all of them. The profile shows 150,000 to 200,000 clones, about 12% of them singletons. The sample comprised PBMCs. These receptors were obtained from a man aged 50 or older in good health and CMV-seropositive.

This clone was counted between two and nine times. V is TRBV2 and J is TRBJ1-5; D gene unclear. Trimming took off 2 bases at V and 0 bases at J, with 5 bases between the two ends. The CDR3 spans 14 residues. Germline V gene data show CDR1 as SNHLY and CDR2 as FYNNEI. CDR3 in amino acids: CASSERYSNQPQHF. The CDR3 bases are TGTGCCAGCAGTGAACGGTATAGCAATCAGCCCCAGCATTTT.

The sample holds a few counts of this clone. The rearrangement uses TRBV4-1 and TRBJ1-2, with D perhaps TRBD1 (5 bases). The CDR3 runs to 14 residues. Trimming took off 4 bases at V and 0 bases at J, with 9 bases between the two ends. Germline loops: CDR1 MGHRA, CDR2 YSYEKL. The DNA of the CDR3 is TGCGCCAGCAGCCCGACAGATCCTAACTATGGCTACACCTTC. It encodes CASSPTDPNYGYTF.

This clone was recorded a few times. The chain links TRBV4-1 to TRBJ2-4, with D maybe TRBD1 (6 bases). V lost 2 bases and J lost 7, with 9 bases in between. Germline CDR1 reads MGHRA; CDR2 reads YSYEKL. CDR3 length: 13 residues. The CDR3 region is CASSQNRVNIQYF. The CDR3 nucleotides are TGCGCCAGCAGCCAAAACAGGGTGAACATTCAGTACTTC.

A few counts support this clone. The CDR3 is CASSLEGAHGYTF. The CDR3 DNA sequence: TGCGCCAGCAGCTTGGAGGGGGCTCATGGCTACACCTTC. This rearrangement joins TRBV5-1 to TRBJ1-2; 7 bases agree with TRBD1. The CDR3 covers 13 residues. Trimming at V came to 0 bases and at J to 6 bases, leaving 2 bases not matched to a gene. Germline V lookup: CDR1 SGHRS, CDR2 YFSETQ. The variable domain in full, with the rest retrieved from reference TRBV5-1 and TRBJ1-2, is KAGVTQTPRYLIKTRGQQVTLSCSPISGHRSVSWYQQTPGQGLQFLFEYFSETQRNKGNFPGRFSGRQFSNSRSEMNVSTLELGDSALYLCASSLEGAHGYTFGSGTRLTVV.

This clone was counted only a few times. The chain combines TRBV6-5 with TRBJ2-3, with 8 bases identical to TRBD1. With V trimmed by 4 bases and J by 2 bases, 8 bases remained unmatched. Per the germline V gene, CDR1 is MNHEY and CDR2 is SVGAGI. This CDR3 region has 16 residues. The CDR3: CASSSSGGFLTDTQYF. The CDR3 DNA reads TGTGCCAGCAGTTCATCAGGGGGCTTTCTCACAGATACGCAGTATTTT.

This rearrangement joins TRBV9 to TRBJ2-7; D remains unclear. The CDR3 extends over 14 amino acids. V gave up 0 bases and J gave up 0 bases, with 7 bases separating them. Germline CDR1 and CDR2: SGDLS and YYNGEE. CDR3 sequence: CASSVGPDSYEQYV. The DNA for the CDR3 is TGTGCCAGCAGCGTAGGGCCGGACTCCTACGAGCAGTACGTC.

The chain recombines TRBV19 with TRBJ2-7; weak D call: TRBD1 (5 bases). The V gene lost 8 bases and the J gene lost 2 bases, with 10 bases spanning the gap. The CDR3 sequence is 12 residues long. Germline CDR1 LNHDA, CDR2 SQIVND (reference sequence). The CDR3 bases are TGTGCCAGTGCCGACAGAACCTACGAGCAGTACTTC. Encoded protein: CASADRTYEQYF.

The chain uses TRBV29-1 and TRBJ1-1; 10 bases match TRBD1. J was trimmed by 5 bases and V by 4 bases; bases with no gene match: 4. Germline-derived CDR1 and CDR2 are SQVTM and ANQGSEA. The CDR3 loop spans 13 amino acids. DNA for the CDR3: TGCAGCGTTGGCGACAGGGGGCTGACTGAAGCTTTCTTT. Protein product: CSVGDRGLTEAFF. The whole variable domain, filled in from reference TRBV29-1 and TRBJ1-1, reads SAVISQKPSRDICQRGTSLTIQCQVDSQVTMMFWYRQQPGQSLTLIATANQGSEATYESGFVIDKFPISRPNLTFSTLTVSNMSPEDSSIYLCSVGDRGLTEAFFGQGTRLTVV.

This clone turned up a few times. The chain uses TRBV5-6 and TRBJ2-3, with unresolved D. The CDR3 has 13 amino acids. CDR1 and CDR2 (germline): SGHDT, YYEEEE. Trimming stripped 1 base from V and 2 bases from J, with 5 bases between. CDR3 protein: CASSLFLTDTQYF. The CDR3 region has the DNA TGTGCCAGCAGCTTGTTCCTCACAGATACGCAGTATTTT.